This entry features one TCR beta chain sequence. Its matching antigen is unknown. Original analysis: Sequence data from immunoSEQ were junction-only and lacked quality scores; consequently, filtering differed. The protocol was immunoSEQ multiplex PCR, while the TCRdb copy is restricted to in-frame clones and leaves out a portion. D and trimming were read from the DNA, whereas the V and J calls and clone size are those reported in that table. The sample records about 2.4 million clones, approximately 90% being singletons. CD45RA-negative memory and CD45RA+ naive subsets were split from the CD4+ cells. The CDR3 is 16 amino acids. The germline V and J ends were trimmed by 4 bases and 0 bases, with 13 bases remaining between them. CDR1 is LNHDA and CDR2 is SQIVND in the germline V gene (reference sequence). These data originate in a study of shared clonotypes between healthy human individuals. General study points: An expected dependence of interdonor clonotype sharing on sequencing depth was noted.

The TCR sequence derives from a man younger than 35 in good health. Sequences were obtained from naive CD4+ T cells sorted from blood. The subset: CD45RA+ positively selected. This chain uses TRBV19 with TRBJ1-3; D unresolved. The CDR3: CASSKTWTDSGNTIYF. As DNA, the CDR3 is TGTGCCAGTAGTAAAACCTGGACGGACTCTGGAAACACCATATATTTT. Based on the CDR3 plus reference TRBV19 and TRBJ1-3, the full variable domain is DGGITQSPKYLFRKEGQNVTLSCEQNLNHDAMYWYRQDPGQGLRLIYYSQIVNDFQKGDIAEGYSVSREKKESFPLTVTSAQKNPTAFYLCASSKTWTDSGNTIYFGEGSWLTVV.